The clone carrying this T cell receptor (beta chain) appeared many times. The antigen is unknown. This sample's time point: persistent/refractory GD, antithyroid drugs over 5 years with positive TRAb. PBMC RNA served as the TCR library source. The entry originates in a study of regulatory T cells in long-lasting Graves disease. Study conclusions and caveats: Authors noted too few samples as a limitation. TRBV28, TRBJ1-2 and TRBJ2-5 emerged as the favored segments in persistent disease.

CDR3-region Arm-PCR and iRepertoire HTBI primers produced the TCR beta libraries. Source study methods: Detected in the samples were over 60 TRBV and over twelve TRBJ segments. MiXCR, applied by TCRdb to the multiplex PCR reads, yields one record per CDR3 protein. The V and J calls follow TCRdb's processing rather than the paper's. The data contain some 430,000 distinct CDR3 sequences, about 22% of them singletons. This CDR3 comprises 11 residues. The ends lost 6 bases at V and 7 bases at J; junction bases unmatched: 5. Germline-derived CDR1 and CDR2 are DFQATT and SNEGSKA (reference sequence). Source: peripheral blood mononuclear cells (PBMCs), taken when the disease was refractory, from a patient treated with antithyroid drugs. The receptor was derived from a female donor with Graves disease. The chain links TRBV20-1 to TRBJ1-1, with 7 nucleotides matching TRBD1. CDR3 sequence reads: CSAMSGGEAFF. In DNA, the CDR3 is TGCAGTGCCATGTCAGGGGGTGAAGCTTTCTTT.